The 22 T cell receptor beta chains given below trace back to one sample, sequenced in a study of T cells in narcolepsy. Some clones are missing from TCRdb's copy, which holds only in-frame ones; the method was immunoSEQ multiplex PCR. The table includes 36,000 or so clones, around 90% detected once. Sequencing input: CD45RA- memory CD4+ T cells from PBMCs. These receptors came from a human donor with narcolepsy.

This clone was found once. J is TRBJ1-1 and V is TRBV29-1; maybe TRBD1 (5 bases). The germline V gene has CDR1 SQVTM and CDR2 ANQGSEA. The CDR3 runs 13 residues. V was shortened by 4 bases and J by 0 bases, with 9 bases between the two germline ends. The CDR3 DNA follows: TGCAGCGTTGGCAGGGTTATGAACACTGAAGCTTTCTTT. Translating it yields CSVGRVMNTEAFF.

The chain recombines TRBV19 with TRBJ2-7, with 8 positions matching TRBD2. The CDR3 is 15 residues long. From germline, CDR1 is LNHDA and CDR2 SQIVND (reference sequence). J was trimmed by 4 bases and V by 3 bases; bases with no gene match: 8. CDR3 DNA: TGTGCCAGTAGTATTACGAATAGCGGGACATACGAGCAGTACTTC. Protein: CASSITNSGTYEQYF.

The chain has TRBV19 and TRBJ1-2; a possible D gene is TRBD1 (5 bases). CDR1 is LNHDA, CDR2 SQIVND, per germline (reference sequence). The CDR3 totals 13 residues. The V gene lost 10 bases and the J gene lost 2 bases, with 14 bases spanning the gap. The DNA of the CDR3 is TGTGCCACCTCAGGGCGCGCGAACTATGGCTACACCTTC. This translates into CATSGRANYGYTF. Based on the CDR3 plus reference TRBV19 and TRBJ1-2, the full variable domain is DGGITQSPKYLFRKEGQNVTLSCEQNLNHDAMYWYRQDPGQGLRLIYYSQIVNDFQKGDIAEGYSVSREKKESFPLTVTSAQKNPTAFYLCATSGRANYGYTFGSGTRLTVV.

This clone was detected only once. The V gene is TRBV29-1, the J gene TRBJ2-1; no definite D call. V lost 4 bases to trimming and J lost 5 bases, with 3 bases between them. CDR3 length: 10 residues. Germline V gene data show CDR1 as SQVTM and CDR2 as ANQGSEA. The CDR3 DNA follows: TGCAGCGTTGCCCACAATGAGCAGTTCTTC. Translated, it gives CSVAHNEQFF.

This clone occurred once. This sequence joins TRBV6-6 and TRBJ1-5, with D perhaps TRBD1 (6 bases). Germline CDR1 and CDR2: MNHNY and SVGAGI (reference sequence). With 7 bases removed from V and 2 bases from J, the gap between germline ends came to 18 bases. CDR3 length: 16 amino acids. The DNA of the CDR3 is TGTGCCAGCACCTACGATGGGGACAAAGGCAATCAGCCCCAGCATTTT. Protein product: CASTYDGDKGNQPQHF.

J is TRBJ1-1 and V is TRBV4-3; no clear D. The CDR3 spans 15 residues. Germline CDR1 LGHNA, CDR2 YSLEER. Trimming pared 0 bases from V and 5 bases from J, leaving 13 bases between. CDR3 in DNA: TGCGCCAGCAGCCAAGATCTTTCCGGGGTAACTGAAGCTTTCTTT. Translated: CASSQDLSGVTEAFF.

The J gene is TRBJ2-7, the V gene TRBV4-3; 8 bases fit TRBD2. CDR3 length: 16 residues. Germline V gives CDR1 LGHNA, CDR2 YSLEER. V lost 0 bases, J lost 6 bases, and 10 bases stayed unmatched. The CDR3 coding sequence is TGCGCCAGCAGCCAAGACCTAGCGGGTTCCGGGGGCGAGCAGTACTTC. It translates to CASSQDLAGSGGEQYF.

The chain is built from TRBV9 and TRBJ2-3; D might be TRBD2 (7 bases). Trimming pared 2 bases from V and 6 bases from J, leaving 13 bases between. There are 14 residues in the CDR3. Per germline, CDR1 SGDLS and CDR2 YYNGEE. The DNA for the CDR3 is TGTGCCAGCAGCGTTACACAGGGAGGGGATACGCAGTATTTT. Translating it yields CASSVTQGGDTQYF.

About this clone itself: The same CDR3 can be traced to other DNA sequences in this sample. J is TRBJ2-1 and V is TRBV20-1; D remains unclear. Germline lookup yields CDR1 DFQATT and CDR2 SNEGSKA (reference sequence). Trimming removed 3 bases from V and 6 bases from J, with 6 bases in between. The CDR3 sequence is 11 residues long. The CDR3 bases are TGCAGTGCTAGTAGGTCCAATGAGCAGTTCTTC. It translates to CSASRSNEQFF.

The chain has TRBV4-1 and TRBJ2-3; 10 bases fit TRBD1. J lost 3 bases, V lost 4 bases, and 16 bases had no gene match. The CDR3 has 19 residues. CDR1 MGHRA and CDR2 YSYEKL come from the germline V gene. CDR3 sequence reads: CASSLTGGQGFLGTDTQYF. DNA of the CDR3: TGCGCCAGCAGCCTTACAGGGGGACAGGGGTTTCTCGGGACAGATACGCAGTATTTT.

This chain links TRBV7-2 with TRBJ2-7; tentatively, D is TRBD1 (6 bases). Germline CDR1 and CDR2: SGHTA and FQGNSA. V was cut by 5 bases and J by 3 bases, with 11 bases left in between. CDR3 length: 13 residues. In DNA, the CDR3 is TGTGCCAGCAGCCTGCAGGGGCTCTACGAGCAGTACTTC. The encoded protein is CASSLQGLYEQYF.

For the CDR3, the DNA is TGTGCTAGTGGAGGGGGGGCCTGGGATACGCAGTATTTT. It yields the protein CASGGGAWDTQYF. This chain connects TRBV12-5 to TRBJ2-3; D perhaps matches TRBD2 (7 bases). CDR1 and CDR2 (germline): LGHNT, FRNRAP. The CDR3 runs to 13 residues. V was shortened by 6 bases and J by 6 bases, with 13 bases between the two germline ends.

The gene calls are TRBV5-6 and TRBJ1-1; D gene uncertain. Germline CDR1 and CDR2: SGHDT and YYEEEE. The V end lost 0 bases, the J end lost 2 bases, and 5 bases lay between the germline ends. The CDR3 covers 13 residues. The CDR3 nucleotides are TGTGCCAGCAGCTTGGGAGACAACACTGAAGCTTTCTTT. It codes for CASSLGDNTEAFF. Combining the CDR3 with reference TRBV5-6 and TRBJ1-1 gives the whole variable domain DAGVTQSPTHLIKTRGQQVTLRCSPKSGHDTVSWYQQALGQGPQFIFQYYEEEERQRGNFPDRFSGHQFPNYSSELNVNALLLGDSALYLCASSLGDNTEAFFGQGTRLTVV.

This clone was found a few times. This chain joins TRBV7-9 and TRBJ2-1; 10 positions agree with TRBD1. The CDR3 loop spans 15 amino acids. Germline values: CDR1 SEHNR, CDR2 FQNEAQ (reference sequence). V lost 4 bases, J lost 5 bases, and 5 bases stayed unmatched. Here the CDR3 reads CASSSRGTGDNEQFF. The CDR3 nucleotides are TGTGCCAGCAGCTCTAGGGGGACAGGGGACAATGAGCAGTTCTTC.

The chain combines TRBV5-1 with TRBJ2-7; D perhaps matches TRBD1 (7 bases). CDR3 length: 14 residues. V dropped 3 bases and J dropped 7 bases, with 17 bases sitting between them. Germline-derived CDR1 and CDR2 are SGHRS and YFSETQ. The CDR3 spells CASSSGDSLREQYF. The DNA of the CDR3 is TGCGCCAGCAGCTCGGGGGACAGTTTGAGGGAGCAGTACTTC.

This clone has just a few counts. The chain is built from TRBV13 and TRBJ2-1; 11 nucleotides align to TRBD2. The CDR3 covers 16 residues. Trimming at V came to 5 bases and at J to 3 bases, leaving 6 bases not matched to a gene. In germline, CDR1 is PRHDT, CDR2 FYEKMQ (reference sequence). CDR3 in amino acids: CASSLGLAGHYNEQFF. The CDR3 nucleotides read TGTGCCAGCAGCCTCGGACTAGCGGGTCACTACAATGAGCAGTTCTTC.

This clone came up once. The chain has TRBV28 and TRBJ1-3; D is possibly TRBD1 (5 bases). The CDR3 is made up of 15 amino acids. The V gene lost 3 bases and the J gene lost 9 bases, with 18 bases spanning the gap. The germline gives CDR1 MDHEN, CDR2 SYDVKM. In DNA form, the CDR3 reads TGTGCCAGCAGTTTCCCCTCAGGGAAGTATGTCACCATATATTTT. The encoded protein is CASSFPSGKYVTIYF.

The chain joins TRBV4-3 to TRBJ2-1; 10 positions agree with TRBD2. Germline lookup yields CDR1 LGHNA and CDR2 YSLEER. With V trimmed by 2 bases and J by 6 bases, 7 bases remained unmatched. The CDR3 totals 16 residues. The CDR3 region is CASSQLLAGHGNEQFF. The CDR3 DNA reads as TGCGCCAGCAGCCAATTACTAGCGGGGCACGGCAATGAGCAGTTCTTC.

V usage is TRBV27 and J usage is TRBJ2-2, with 10 bases matching TRBD2. The CDR3 is 18 amino acids. Germline V lookup: CDR1 MNHEY, CDR2 SMNVEV (reference sequence). The J segment lost 3 bases and the V segment lost 3 bases, leaving 10 bases of the junction unmatched. This chain's CDR3 is CASSFWVAGGQDTGELFF. The CDR3 nucleotides are TGTGCCAGCAGTTTCTGGGTAGCGGGAGGACAAGACACCGGGGAGCTGTTTTTT.

Concerning this clone itself: The junction does not match germline at one end; this may be a read error. Different DNA sequences within this sample yield the same CDR3. The chain combines TRBV25-1 with TRBJ1-1; D not resolved. Germline CDR1 reads MGHDK; CDR2 reads SYGVNS. This CDR3 contains 13 residues. CDR3 sequence reads: CASRMTLNTEAFF. As DNA, the CDR3 is TGTGCCAGCAGGATGACATTGAATACTGAAGCTTTCTTT.

The genes are TRBV4-3 and TRBJ2-7, with TRBD1 matching over 7 bases. Germline lookup yields CDR1 LGHNA and CDR2 YSLEER. V dropped 0 bases and J dropped 6; count of bases not matched to a gene: 2. This CDR3 contains 13 residues. The CDR3 spells CASSQEPGGEQYF. Here the CDR3 DNA reads TGCGCCAGCAGCCAAGAACCAGGGGGCGAGCAGTACTTC.

The gene calls are TRBV6-5 and TRBJ2-1; either TRBD1 or TRBD2 may supply D (5 bases each). V lost 5 bases, J lost 10 bases, and 12 bases lay in between. The CDR3 covers 12 residues. From germline, CDR1 is MNHEY and CDR2 SVGAGI. The CDR3 loop is CASSRSREEQFF. CDR3 DNA: TGTGCCAGCAGTCGATCCAGGGAGGAGCAGTTCTTC.